These 6 T cell receptor beta chains came from one sample sequenced in a study of blood T cells in healthy people across ages. A second PCR, run for roughly 7 to 11 cycles, used a sample-barcoded 5' primer plus a J-beta primer mix. Each CDR3 protein gets one entry after TCRdb re-called the 5' RACE reads with MiXCR. The table has about 1.6 million distinct CDR3 sequences, almost 35% seen once. Sample: blood. All receptors come from a woman aged 25 to 39 in good health.

The V call is TRBV24-1, the J call TRBJ2-5; the D call may be TRBD1 or TRBD2 (5 bases each). The CDR3 length is 14 residues. Trimming cost V 0 bases and J 5 bases, with 9 bases left between them. Per germline, CDR1 KGHDR and CDR2 SFDVKD. CDR3 DNA sequence: TGTGCCACCAGTGATTTGCAAGAGGGGGAGACCCAGTACTTC. This codes for CATSDLQEGETQYF.

The chain links TRBV7-9 to TRBJ1-5; 9 nucleotides align to TRBD1. The CDR3 contains 15 residues. V dropped 1 base and J dropped 6; count of bases not matched to a gene: 4. CDR1 SEHNR and CDR2 FQNEAQ come from the germline V gene (reference sequence). CDR3 sequence: CASSLGTGVFQPQHF. In DNA, the CDR3 is TGTGCCAGCAGCTTAGGGACAGGGGTTTTTCAGCCCCAGCATTTT.

This clonotype was recorded a few times. The chain links TRBV20-1 to TRBJ2-1, with TRBD2 matching 7 bases. V lost 3 bases to trimming and J lost 7 bases; unmatched junction nucleotides: 15. Germline-derived CDR1 and CDR2 are DFQATT and SNEGSKA (reference sequence). The CDR3 length is 16 residues. The chain's CDR3 is CSARGGARALGNEQFF. The CDR3 DNA reads as TGCAGTGCTAGGGGAGGGGCCAGGGCCCTTGGGAATGAGCAGTTCTTC.

This clonotype was observed a handful of times. The V and J genes are TRBV30 and TRBJ2-5; maybe TRBD2 (5 bases). V lost 0 bases and J 9 bases, leaving 14 bases between the germline ends. The CDR3 has 13 amino acids. From germline, CDR1 is GTSNPN and CDR2 SVGIG (reference sequence). CDR3 DNA sequence: TGTGCCTGGAGTGTAATAACGGACGGGGCCCAGTACTTC. Protein: CAWSVITDGAQYF.

This clonotype has at least ten counts. The CDR3 DNA reads as TGTGCCACCAGCACTTCCTCTACCCTAGGGGACAAAAAAGCTTTCTTT. This gives the protein CATSTSSTLGDKKAFF. The genes are TRBV15 and TRBJ1-1; the D gene is possibly TRBD1 (6 bases). V lost 4 bases to trimming and J lost 9 bases, with 24 bases between them. This CDR3 has 16 amino acids. CDR1 LNHNV and CDR2 YYDKDF come from the germline V gene (reference sequence). The whole variable domain, filled in from reference TRBV15 and TRBJ1-1, reads DAMVIQNPRYQVTQFGKPVTLSCSQTLNHNVMYWYQQKSSQAPKLLFHYYDKDFNNEADTPDNFQSRRPNTSFCFLDIRSPGLGDTAMYLCATSTSSTLGDKKAFFGQGTRLTVV.

This clonotype was detected a few times. J is TRBJ2-3 and V is TRBV6-6; TRBD1 is a possible D gene (6 bases). Trimming stripped 2 bases from V and 4 bases from J, with 10 bases between. Germline lookup yields CDR1 MNHNY and CDR2 SVGAGI (reference sequence). CDR3 length: 14 residues. This CDR3 is CASSYPRGSDTQYF. CDR3 coding DNA: TGTGCCAGCAGTTACCCGAGGGGGTCAGATACGCAGTATTTT.